The 26 T cell receptor beta chains below come from one sample, sequenced in a study of CD8 T cells in ankylosing spondylitis (TCRdb year 2017). Libraries were built with 5' RACE. Sequencing relied on an Illumina HiSeq 2500. Using fastp trimming at Q25 and MiXCR clonotype assembly, TCRdb reanalyzed the public sequencing data and kept in-frame beta chains. Identical CDR3 protein sequences are pooled into one entry, listed with their most common genes and DNA. The sample includes tens of thousands of distinct CDR3 sequences, with around 6.4% observed a single time. The biggest ten clones account for just under 5% of the sample. The sample comprised synovial fluid, either unsorted or a sorted T cell fraction (not recorded which). Receptors were obtained from a male donor with ankylosing spondylitis.

This clonotype was seen a few times. The gene calls are TRBV4-1 and TRBJ2-3; D remains ambiguous. With 0 bases removed from V and 3 bases from J, the gap between germline ends came to 7 bases. Germline values: CDR1 MGHRA, CDR2 YSYEKL. This CDR3 spans 14 amino acids. Here the CDR3 DNA reads TGCGCCAGCAGCCAAGATCTGTTAACAGATACGCAGTATTTT. Amino acid sequence: CASSQDLLTDTQYF.

This clonotype was recorded at least ten times. The chain recombines TRBV12-3 or TRBV12-4 with TRBJ2-1; tentatively, D is TRBD1 or TRBD2 (5 bases each). The ends were cut back, 0 bases at V and 9 bases at J, with 9 bases in the middle. The CDR3 has 13 amino acids. The CDR3 is CASSLAGRAEQFF. CDR3 in DNA: TGTGCCAGCAGTTTAGCGGGGCGGGCTGAGCAGTTCTTC.

At least ten counts were recorded for this clonotype. The chain has TRBV19 and TRBJ2-1; 11 positions match TRBD2. Germline CDR1 and CDR2: LNHDA and SQIVND (reference sequence). The CDR3 runs 18 residues. V trimming: 7 bases; J trimming: 0 bases; junction bases outside the gene matches: 11. The CDR3 DNA reads as TGTGCCAGTAATTCCCCCGGGACTAGCGGAGGCTCCTACAATGAGCAGTTCTTC. This encodes CASNSPGTSGGSYNEQFF.

J is TRBJ2-2 and V is TRBV11-3; D perhaps matches TRBD1 (6 bases). There are 13 residues in the CDR3. From germline, CDR1 is SGHNT and CDR2 YENEEA. Trimming cost V 5 bases and J 7 bases, with 11 bases left between them. In DNA form, the CDR3 reads TGTGCCAGCAGCATCCAGACAGGCGGGGAGCTGTTTTTT. It codes for CASSIQTGGELFF.

This clonotype was seen many times. The chain couples TRBV28 to TRBJ2-1; 8 positions match TRBD2. Germline V gene sequence: CDR1 MDHEN, CDR2 SYDVKM. V shed 10 bases and J 6 bases; nucleotides not matched to a gene: 11. The CDR3 contains 14 residues. CDR3 amino acids: CATLPGLEGNEQFF. Written as DNA, the CDR3 is TGTGCCACCCTTCCGGGACTAGAGGGCAATGAGCAGTTCTTC.

The chain carries TRBV6-5 and TRBJ2-1; 8 bases align to TRBD2. CDR1 MNHEY and CDR2 SVGAGI come from the germline V gene. This CDR3 region has 16 residues. Germline trimming cut 2 bases from V and 10 bases from J; bases unmatched to any gene: 13. CDR3 residues: CASSYGTSNMAGEQFF. CDR3 DNA sequence: TGTGCCAGCAGTTACGGGACTAGTAATATGGCGGGGGAGCAGTTCTTC.

V and J are TRBV23-1 and TRBJ2-5; 9 bases line up with TRBD1. TRBV23-1 is labeled an ORF, and its function is uncertain. V lost 8 bases, J lost 7 bases, and 11 bases stayed unmatched. The CDR3 runs to 14 residues. This chain's CDR3 is CASVGGDRDRTQYF. CDR3 sequence (DNA): TGCGCCAGCGTCGGAGGGGACAGGGACCGGACCCAGTACTTC.

This clonotype was counted a few times. The chain is built from TRBV28 and TRBJ2-3; D unresolved. Trimming stripped 1 base from V and 0 bases from J, with 5 bases between. The CDR3 extends over 14 amino acids. CDR1 is MDHEN, CDR2 SYDVKM, per germline. CDR3 bases: TGTGCCAGCAGTTTATTGCAGAGCACAGATACGCAGTATTTT. Translating it yields CASSLLQSTDTQYF. Using reference TRBV28 and TRBJ2-3 for the parts outside the CDR3, the full variable domain is DVKVTQSSRYLVKRTGEKVFLECVQDMDHENMFWYRQDPGLGLRLIYFSYDVKMKEKGDIPEGYSVSREKKERFSLILESASTNQTSMYLCASSLLQSTDTQYFGPGTRLTVL.

This clonotype was counted at least ten times. The genes are TRBV7-9 and TRBJ2-7; D perhaps matches TRBD1 (6 bases). Per the germline V gene, CDR1 is SEHNR and CDR2 is FQNEAQ (reference sequence). The CDR3 runs 12 residues. V lost 7 bases to trimming and J lost 4 bases, with 11 bases between them. CDR3 residues: CASTSGAYEQYF. Written as DNA, the CDR3 is TGTGCCAGCACCTCAGGGGCATACGAGCAGTACTTC. The full variable domain, its missing parts supplied by reference TRBV7-9 and TRBJ2-7, is DTGVSQNPRHKITKRGQNVTFRCDPISEHNRLYWYRQTLGQGPEFLTYFQNEAQLEKSRLLSDRFSAERPKGSFSTLEIQRTEQGDSAMYLCASTSGAYEQYFGPGTRLTVT.

This clonotype has a count of ten or more. The rearrangement links TRBV28 to TRBJ2-3, with TRBD2 as a possible D gene (5 bases). V lost 5 bases, J lost 6 bases, and 15 bases lay in between. Germline assignment: CDR1 MDHEN and CDR2 SYDVKM. The CDR3 is made up of 14 amino acids. The CDR3 DNA follows: TGTGCCAGCAGTCCCGGACTGGGAGTGGATACGCAGTATTTT. Its protein product is CASSPGLGVDTQYF.

The table lists this clonotype with many counts. The CDR3 loop is CASSLVTPGQQNSPLHF. In nucleotides, the CDR3 is TGCGCCAGCAGCTTGGTTACCCCGGGACAGCAGAATTCACCCCTCCACTTT. This chain uses TRBV5-1 with TRBJ1-6, with 7 bases identical to TRBD1. The CDR3 sequence is 17 residues long. With 0 bases clipped from V and 7 bases from J, the junction kept 10 bases outside the gene matches. Germline assignment: CDR1 SGHRS and CDR2 YFSETQ.

The V gene is TRBV18, the J gene TRBJ2-5; no clear D gene. The V and J ends lost 2 bases and 4 bases respectively, with 5 bases between them. The CDR3 loop spans 12 amino acids. Germline CDR1 and CDR2: KGHSH and LQKENI. The CDR3 is CASSPIGETQYF. DNA of the CDR3: TGTGCCAGCTCACCAATCGGAGAGACCCAGTACTTC.

This clonotype has a count of ten or more. The rearrangement uses TRBV7-2 and TRBJ2-3, with 9 bases identical to TRBD2. This CDR3 has 17 amino acids. V shed 5 bases and J 2 bases; nucleotides not matched to a gene: 11. Germline assignment: CDR1 SGHTA and CDR2 FQGNSA. The DNA for the CDR3 is TGTGCCAGCAGCCGAGGGACTAGCCGTAATCCCACAGATACGCAGTATTTT. It specifies CASSRGTSRNPTDTQYF. The variable domain in full, completed from reference TRBV7-2 and TRBJ2-3, reads GAGVSQSPSNKVTEKGKDVELRCDPISGHTALYWYRQSLGQGLEFLIYFQGNSAPDKSGLPSDRFSAERTGGSVSTLTIQRTQQEDSAVYLCASSRGTSRNPTDTQYFGPGTRLTVL.

This clonotype showed up just a few times. The V and J genes are TRBV9 and TRBJ1-2; D is uncertain. Looked up from germline, CDR1 is SGDLS and CDR2 is YYNGEE. This CDR3 is 14 amino acids long. Deletions cut 0 bases from V and 7 bases from J, with 13 bases between. The CDR3 protein is CASSVGRQIRGYTF. CDR3 DNA: TGTGCCAGCAGCGTAGGCCGGCAGATCCGTGGCTACACCTTC.

There are many counts of this clonotype. The CDR3 loop reads CASSSPYGAPTGKTDTQYF. CDR3 DNA sequence: TGTGCCAGCAGTTCGCCCTATGGGGCTCCGACAGGGAAAACAGATACGCAGTATTTT. This chain joins TRBV12-3 or TRBV12-4 and TRBJ2-3, with 7 bases aligning to TRBD1. The length of the CDR3 is 19 residues. J gave up 3 bases and V 4 bases, and 19 bases lay outside the gene matches.

This clonotype was observed a handful of times. V gene TRBV25-1 combines with J gene TRBJ2-5; D remains ambiguous. V was trimmed by 2 bases and J by 3 bases, leaving 10 bases between them. CDR1 and CDR2 (germline): MGHDK, SYGVNS. The CDR3 length is 14 residues. CDR3 sequence (DNA): TGTGCCAGCAGTGAAGCGACAATAGAAGAGACCCAGTACTTC. Residues: CASSEATIEETQYF.

This clonotype was recorded many times. The chain is built from TRBV2 and TRBJ2-2, with 7 bases identical to TRBD1. From germline, CDR1 is SNHLY and CDR2 FYNNEI. CDR3 length equals 14 residues. Losses at the gene ends were 6 bases for V and 0 bases for J; bases not matched to a gene: 1. The CDR3 is CASRGTANTGELFF. Written as DNA, the CDR3 is TGTGCCAGCAGGGGGACAGCGAACACCGGGGAGCTGTTTTTT.

This clonotype occurred many times. V usage is TRBV7-3 and J usage is TRBJ2-5, with 7 bases that match TRBD2. CDR1 and CDR2 (germline): SGHTA, FQGTGA. CDR3 length equals 15 residues. With 8 bases clipped from V and 4 bases from J, the junction kept 13 bases outside the gene matches. CDR3 coding DNA: TGTGCCAGCGGCCTTGGGAGGGGCGCAGTAGAGACCCAGTACTTC. It yields the protein CASGLGRGAVETQYF.

The CDR3 DNA follows: TGTGCCAGCATACCGCAGGGGGCCGTACCGGTTGGCTACACCTTC. It specifies CASIPQGAVPVGYTF. The chain combines TRBV14 with TRBJ1-2; 8 bases fit TRBD1. Germline-derived CDR1 and CDR2 are SGHDN and FVKESK. The CDR3 is made up of 15 amino acids. V trimming: 7 bases; J trimming: 7 bases; junction bases outside the gene matches: 14.

The sample holds many counts of this clonotype. The chain joins TRBV29-1 to TRBJ2-6; D is undetermined. The CDR3 is 13 amino acids. Trimming took 4 bases from V and 0 from J, leaving 4 bases between them. CDR1 is SQVTM and CDR2 is ANQGSEA in the germline V gene. Here the CDR3 reads CSVGVSGANVLTF. The CDR3, as DNA: TGCAGCGTTGGGGTCTCTGGGGCCAACGTCCTGACTTTC.

This clonotype was counted ten times or more. This chain uses TRBV6-1 with TRBJ2-1; possible D gene TRBD1, 5 bases. CDR1 and CDR2 from the germline V gene are MNHNS and SASEGT. The CDR3 sequence is 13 residues long. V was clipped by 10 bases and J by 5 bases, with 15 bases between them. CDR3 region: CATARGRNNEQFF. The CDR3 DNA follows: TGTGCCACCGCAAGGGGTAGGAACAATGAGCAGTTCTTC.

The table lists this clonotype with a few counts. The CDR3 nucleotides read TGTGCCAGCAGTTTACAGACAGGGGGGCAGCCCCAGCATTTT. Protein sequence: CASSLQTGGQPQHF. V is TRBV28 and J is TRBJ1-5; 9 positions match TRBD1. The junction had 3 bases not matched to a gene; V was cut back by 2 bases and J by 7 bases. The CDR3 is made up of 14 amino acids. Germline assignment: CDR1 MDHEN and CDR2 SYDVKM. Using reference TRBV28 and TRBJ1-5 for the parts outside the CDR3, the full variable domain is DVKVTQSSRYLVKRTGEKVFLECVQDMDHENMFWYRQDPGLGLRLIYFSYDVKMKEKGDIPEGYSVSREKKERFSLILESASTNQTSMYLCASSLQTGGQPQHFGDGTRLSIL.

This clonotype was recorded many times. The genes are TRBV28 and TRBJ1-1; D gene uncertain. Trimming pared 3 bases from V and 5 bases from J, leaving 10 bases between. CDR1 and CDR2 (germline): MDHEN, SYDVKM. This CDR3 is 13 amino acids long. The CDR3 DNA follows: TGTGCCAGCAGTTTCGAGGAGAGGACTGAAGCTTTCTTT. Amino acids: CASSFEERTEAFF.

At least ten counts were recorded for this clonotype. The chain carries TRBV7-9 and TRBJ2-6; TRBD1 matches at 7 bases. From germline, CDR1 is SEHNR and CDR2 FQNEAQ (reference sequence). V was pared by 2 bases and J by 7 bases, with 8 bases of the junction left unmatched. The CDR3 spans 16 residues. CDR3 coding DNA: TGTGCCAGCAGCTTACCGGGACAGTGGATAGCCAACGTCCTGACTTTC. It is translated as CASSLPGQWIANVLTF.

This clonotype was seen many times. V usage is TRBV20-1 and J usage is TRBJ1-6; D remains ambiguous. The CDR3 spans 15 residues. Germline V gene lookup returns CDR1 DFQATT and CDR2 SNEGSKA (reference sequence). Here the CDR3 reads CSPNPARIGNSPLHF. The CDR3 nucleotides read TGCAGCCCTAATCCCGCCAGGATCGGAAATTCACCCCTCCACTTT.

The chain uses TRBV20-1 and TRBJ2-7; 12 bases match TRBD2. The CDR3 totals 15 residues. Germline V gene lookup returns CDR1 DFQATT and CDR2 SNEGSKA (reference sequence). V shed 5 bases and J 2 bases; nucleotides not matched to a gene: 7. CDR3: CSAHGLAGNTYEQYF. The CDR3 DNA sequence: TGCAGTGCTCACGGACTAGCGGGAAATACCTACGAGCAGTACTTC.